Presented here are 29 T cell receptor beta chains from one specimen sequenced in a study of blood T cells in healthy people across ages. The authors ran a second PCR of roughly 6 to 12 cycles using a sample-barcoded 5' primer and a J-beta primer mix. TCRdb re-derived calls from the 5' RACE reads in MiXCR, one entry per CDR3 protein. The sample contains roughly 700,000 distinct CDR3 sequences, roughly 25% of which appear only once. The same data also contributed to another study, on T cells of mothers and their children.

Sequencing was carried out using blood. Receptors were obtained from a boy aged 5-17 years in good health.

V usage is TRBV20-1 and J usage is TRBJ2-1; 7 positions match TRBD2. Germline V gene data show CDR1 as DFQATT and CDR2 as SNEGSKA (reference sequence). CDR3 length: 12 amino acids. With 5 bases clipped from V and 5 bases from J, the junction kept 3 bases outside the gene matches. The DNA of the CDR3 is TGCAGTGCTCAGCGGGGAAACAATGAGCAGTTCTTC. This translates into CSAQRGNNEQFF.

This CDR3 is CASGTLRENTEAFF. The CDR3 DNA sequence: TGTGCCAGCGGGACCCTACGAGAGAACACTGAAGCTTTCTTT. This rearrangement joins TRBV6-2 or TRBV6-3 to TRBJ1-1; a possible D gene is TRBD1 (5 bases). The CDR3 length is 14 residues. CDR1 and CDR2 from the germline V gene are MNHEY and SVGEGT. The V and J ends lost 8 bases and 1 base respectively, with 14 bases between them.

The chain recombines TRBV14 with TRBJ2-1; D call uncertain. The J call is in doubt because the DNA end fits TRBJ2-5 better. Germline assignment: CDR1 SGHDN and CDR2 FVKESK. The CDR3 is 17 residues long. The CDR3 DNA is TGTGCCAGCAGCCAAGGAGGACCGGTCCCCACCCTGGAGACCCAGTACTTC. This encodes CASSQGGPVPTLETQYF.

This sequence joins TRBV7-2 and TRBJ2-5, with D maybe TRBD2 (5 bases). CDR3 length: 12 amino acids. V was pared by 5 bases and J by 11 bases, with 15 bases between. Germline assignment: CDR1 SGHTA and CDR2 FQGNSA. CDR3 sequence (DNA): TGTGCCAGCAGCCCACTTGAGGGAGAGCAGTACTTC. Translating gives CASSPLEGEQYF.

This clonotype appeared a few times. This chain links TRBV12-3 or TRBV12-4 with TRBJ2-7, with D unresolved. The CDR3 is 11 amino acids. Between the trimmed V and J ends, which lost 7 bases and 3 bases, there was a span of 7 bases. The CDR3 spells CASMVGYEQYF. CDR3 DNA: TGTGCCAGCATGGTGGGCTACGAGCAGTACTTC.

This chain uses TRBV12-3 or TRBV12-4 with TRBJ2-1, with 7 bases fitting TRBD2. The length of the CDR3 is 17 residues. V lost 1 base and J lost 1; bases outside the gene matches: 7. CDR3 loop: CASSLVDWGGSYNEQFF. CDR3 DNA sequence: TGTGCCAGCAGTTTAGTGGACTGGGGGGGGTCCTACAATGAGCAGTTCTTC.

This clonotype was seen a few times. The rearrangement joins TRBV7-3 to TRBJ2-4; a weak D match, TRBD2 (7 bases). Germline assignment: CDR1 SGHTA and CDR2 FQGTGA. Trimming stripped 2 bases from V and 8 bases from J, with 13 bases between. The CDR3 consists of 14 residues. This chain's CDR3 is CASSLVGGGDIQYF. The DNA of the CDR3 is TGTGCCAGCAGCTTAGTAGGGGGGGGAGACATTCAGTACTTC. The variable domain in full, completed from reference TRBV7-3 and TRBJ2-4, reads GAGVSQTPSNKVTEKGKYVELRCDPISGHTALYWYRQSLGQGPEFLIYFQGTGAADDSGLPNDRFFAVRPEGSVSTLKIQRTERGDSAVYLCASSLVGGGDIQYFGAGTRLSVL.

The chain combines TRBV4-2 with TRBJ2-1, with a possible D match to TRBD2 (6 bases). The length of the CDR3 is 19 residues. Trimming pared 4 bases from V and 0 bases from J, leaving 22 bases between. Germline V gene sequence: CDR1 LGHNA, CDR2 YNFKEQ. In DNA form, the CDR3 reads TGTGCCAGCAGCCCTGGGGTAAAGGAGGGAGCGTCCTCCTACAATGAGCAGTTCTTC. Protein product: CASSPGVKEGASSYNEQFF.

This clonotype came up a few times. The DNA for the CDR3 is TGTGCCACCAGCAGAGTAACCCCAGAAAGAGTCTACGAGCAGTACTTC. It specifies CATSRVTPERVYEQYF. V usage is TRBV15 and J usage is TRBJ2-5; no clear D gene. The DNA end is more similar to TRBJ2-7, so the J call may be wrong. The CDR3 has 16 amino acids. Germline CDR1 reads LNHNV; CDR2 reads YYDKDF (reference sequence).

This sequence joins TRBV5-1 and TRBJ1-1; D unclear. This CDR3 is 12 amino acids long. V lost 3 bases, J lost 3 bases, and 6 bases lay in between. CDR1 and CDR2 from the germline V gene are SGHRS and YFSETQ. CDR3 sequence: CASSYIDTEAFF. Here the CDR3 DNA reads TGCGCCAGCAGCTATATAGACACTGAAGCTTTCTTT.

This clonotype has a handful of counts. The CDR3, as DNA: TGCAGCGTTGCAGACAGGGTCATGAACACTGAAGCTTTCTTT. Amino acids: CSVADRVMNTEAFF. The chain is built from TRBV29-1 and TRBJ1-1; 7 bases align to TRBD1. Germline V gene sequence: CDR1 SQVTM, CDR2 ANQGSEA. The CDR3 sequence is 14 residues long. Trimming took 4 bases from V and 0 from J; bases not matched to a gene: 5.

The chain combines TRBV10-3 with TRBJ2-3; 7 nucleotides align to TRBD2. The CDR3 has 13 residues. Per germline, CDR1 ENHRY and CDR2 SYGVKD. Trimming cost V 8 bases and J 4 bases; bases outside gene matches: 6. The CDR3 sequence: CAIGAGKADTQYF. The CDR3 DNA follows: TGTGCCATCGGAGCGGGAAAGGCAGATACGCAGTATTTT.

This clonotype has more than one count but fewer than ten. This chain links TRBV20-1 with TRBJ2-5, with 9 bases fitting TRBD2. Losses at the gene ends were 1 base for V and 13 bases for J; bases not matched to a gene: 7. Germline V lookup: CDR1 DFQATT, CDR2 SNEGSKA (reference sequence). The CDR3 is 12 residues long. The CDR3 here is CSARVTSGPWYF. The CDR3 region has the DNA TGCAGTGCTAGAGTGACTAGCGGCCCGTGGTACTTC.

The genes are TRBV28 and TRBJ1-6; D not certain. Deletions cut 7 bases from V and 13 bases from J, with 20 bases between. The germline V gene has CDR1 MDHEN and CDR2 SYDVKM. The CDR3 sequence is 14 residues long. As DNA, the CDR3 is TGTGCCAGCACCCCGGGCCAGGCATTAACCCCCCTCCACTTT. As protein: CASTPGQALTPLHF.

This clonotype has only a few counts. The V call is TRBV29-1, the J call TRBJ2-1, with 7 bases lining up with TRBD1. CDR1 is SQVTM and CDR2 is ANQGSEA in the germline V gene. J gave up 9 bases and V 4 bases, and 3 bases lay outside the gene matches. The CDR3 spans 11 residues. In DNA, the CDR3 is TGCAGCGTTGCAGGGGGTAGTGAGCAGTTCTTC. Translated, it gives CSVAGGSEQFF.

The chain uses TRBV28 and TRBJ1-2; possible D gene TRBD1, 6 bases. The germline V and J ends were trimmed by 5 bases and 3 bases, with 16 bases remaining between them. This CDR3 comprises 15 residues. Germline V gene lookup returns CDR1 MDHEN and CDR2 SYDVKM. This CDR3 reads CASSQPRGMDYGYTF. DNA of the CDR3: TGTGCCAGCAGTCAACCCAGGGGTATGGACTATGGCTACACCTTC.

CDR3 bases: TGCGCCAGCAGCTCGACTAGTGGGGGGGGGTCGCTGCAGTTCTTC. It specifies CASSSTSGGGSLQFF. This chain uses TRBV4-1 with TRBJ2-1; TRBD2 aligns across 7 bases. The CDR3 spans 15 residues. After removal of 5 bases from V and 12 bases from J, the junction contained 16 bases not matched to a gene. From germline, CDR1 is MGHRA and CDR2 YSYEKL.

The chain carries TRBV12-3 or TRBV12-4 and TRBJ2-5; D tentatively fits TRBD1 or TRBD2 (6 bases each). Judging by the DNA end, TRBJ2-1 fits better; the J call may be wrong. This CDR3 contains 11 residues. The CDR3 region has the DNA TGTGCCAGCGAAGGGGGGTTAGAGCAGTTCTTC. The encoded protein is CASEGGLEQFF.

Comments on this clonotype: At one boundary the junction diverges from the germline segment, which might be a read error. The chain recombines TRBV6-6 with TRBJ1-4, with D uncertain. Germline V gene sequence: CDR1 MNHNY, CDR2 SVGAGI (reference sequence). CDR3 length equals 14 residues. CDR3 nucleotide sequence: TGTGCCAGCAGACTTCACGCAACTAATGAAAAACTGCTTTTT. Translation: CASRLHATNEKLLF.

The genes are TRBV4-3 and TRBJ2-7; the D gene could be TRBD1 or TRBD2 (5 bases each). The CDR3 runs 14 residues. Trimming stripped 0 bases from V and 2 bases from J, with 8 bases between. In germline, CDR1 is LGHNA, CDR2 YSLEER. The DNA of the CDR3 is TGCGCCAGCAGCCAAGAGTGGGGGACCTACGAGCAGTACTTC. It codes for CASSQEWGTYEQYF.

This clonotype was observed a few times. This chain links TRBV6-5 with TRBJ2-7; a weak D match, TRBD2 (5 bases). V was clipped by 5 bases and J by 5 bases, with 19 bases between them. The CDR3 covers 15 residues. CDR1 is MNHEY, CDR2 SVGAGI, per germline. This chain's CDR3 is CASSQTRGGMDEQYF. CDR3 nucleotide sequence: TGTGCCAGCAGTCAAACTAGAGGCGGTATGGACGAGCAGTACTTC.

This clonotype was counted many times. This chain uses TRBV6-6 with TRBJ2-5; TRBD1 might be the D (6 bases). The CDR3 is 15 residues long. Per germline, CDR1 MNHNY and CDR2 SVGAGI (reference sequence). The germline V and J ends were trimmed by 5 bases and 4 bases, with 17 bases remaining between them. Here the CDR3 reads CASSAQGFFLETQYF. CDR3 sequence (DNA): TGTGCCAGCAGTGCCCAGGGGTTCTTCCTAGAGACCCAGTACTTC.

This clonotype has a single count. The chain joins TRBV20-1 to TRBJ2-7; D is unresolved. CDR1 is DFQATT, CDR2 SNEGSKA, per germline (reference sequence). V was clipped by 6 bases and J by 0 bases, with 12 bases between them. There are 13 residues in the CDR3. CDR3 nucleotide sequence: TGCAGTGCCAAGACGCTGAGCTCCTACGAGCAGTACTTC. It is translated as CSAKTLSSYEQYF.

This clonotype turned up a few times. The V gene is TRBV7-2, the J gene TRBJ2-5; 10 nucleotides align to TRBD2. Matching the DNA end better, TRBJ2-1 makes the J call doubtful. From germline, CDR1 is SGHTA and CDR2 FQGNSA. This CDR3 is 16 amino acids long. CDR3 bases: TGTGCCAGCAGCTTACAAGCGGGGGGGAGATACAATGAGCAGTTCTTC. Protein: CASSLQAGGRYNEQFF.

V and J are TRBV20-1 and TRBJ2-2; perhaps TRBD1 as D (6 bases). The V end was cut by 7 bases, the J end by 4 bases, with 13 bases between. The germline gives CDR1 DFQATT, CDR2 SNEGSKA (reference sequence). The CDR3 is 13 amino acids. The CDR3 bases are TGCAGTGTCGAGGGGGAGTTCACCGGGGAGCTGTTTTTT. This translates into CSVEGEFTGELFF.

This clonotype was counted only a few times. This chain connects TRBV12-5 to TRBJ2-2, with D possibly matching TRBD1 (5 bases). Trimming left V 8 bases short and J 0 bases short, with 7 bases between. This CDR3 has 13 residues. Germline V gene sequence: CDR1 LGHNT, CDR2 FRNRAP. CDR3 sequence: CASRRANTGELFF. CDR3 nucleotide sequence: TGTGCTAGTCGCAGGGCGAACACCGGGGAGCTGTTTTTT.

The gene calls are TRBV29-1 and TRBJ1-1; 7 bases are shared with TRBD1. Germline values: CDR1 SQVTM, CDR2 ANQGSEA. V lost 3 bases to trimming and J lost 3 bases; unmatched junction nucleotides: 10. The length of the CDR3 is 15 residues. DNA of the CDR3: TGCAGCGTTGAGCTCTATGACAGGGTCGACACTGAAGCTTTCTTT. This codes for CSVELYDRVDTEAFF.

This clonotype was observed a few times. Compared with germline, one end of the junction differs, possibly owing to a read error. The chain joins TRBV6-2 or TRBV6-3 to TRBJ2-7; a weak D match, TRBD2 (5 bases). Germline CDR1 reads MNHEY; CDR2 reads SVGEGT. The CDR3 sequence is 14 residues long. This CDR3 is CTSSYRGIPDEQYF. DNA of the CDR3: TGTACCAGCAGTTACAGAGGGATCCCGGACGAGCAGTACTTC.

The V call is TRBV18, the J call TRBJ2-6, with TRBD2 identical over 9 bases. The CDR3 spans 17 residues. V lost 4 bases to trimming and J lost 2 bases; unmatched junction nucleotides: 6. Germline V CDR1 and CDR2: KGHSH, LQKENI. CDR3 loop: CASSQELAGTGANVLTF. The CDR3 DNA sequence: TGTGCCAGCTCACAAGAGCTAGCGGGAACTGGGGCCAACGTCCTGACTTTC. Complete variable domain (other parts from reference TRBV18 and TRBJ2-6): NAGVMQNPRHLVRRRGQEARLRCSPMKGHSHVYWYRQLPEEGLKFMVYLQKENIIDESGMPKERFSAEFPKEGPSILRIQQVVRGDSAAYFCASSQELAGTGANVLTFGAGSRLTVL.